The 12 T cell receptor beta chains below come from one sample, sequenced in a study of cytomegalovirus exposure and HLA in healthy donors. PCR employed 60 Vbeta and 13 Jbeta primers. The assay was immunoSEQ multiplex PCR, and TCRdb's table has in-frame clones only and misses some. The sample shows about 170,000 clones, less than 90% of them seen only once. Input material: PBMCs. The receptors stem from a woman aged 50 to 60 in good health and CMV-seropositive.

The V and J genes are TRBV19 and TRBJ1-1; unclear D gene. The germline CDR1 and CDR2 sequences are LNHDA and SQIVND (reference sequence). The CDR3 runs to 14 residues. The V and J ends lost 4 bases and 4 bases respectively, with 13 bases between them. CDR3 amino acids: CASSRMGDITEAFF. The CDR3 region has the DNA TGTGCCAGTAGTAGAATGGGAGACATCACTGAAGCTTTCTTT.

The chain carries TRBV5-4 and TRBJ2-5; tentative D call: TRBD2 (6 bases). Trimming removed 2 bases from V and 5 bases from J, with 19 bases in between. Germline CDR1 reads SGHNT; CDR2 reads YYREEE (reference sequence). The CDR3 has 16 residues. CDR3 DNA sequence: TGTGCCAGCAGCTTAGATTTAGCGGTCTCTCCGGAGACCCAGTACTTC. Its protein product is CASSLDLAVSPETQYF. The full variable domain, rest sourced from reference TRBV5-4 and TRBJ2-5, is ETGVTQSPTHLIKTRGQQVTLRCSSQSGHNTVSWYQQALGQGPQFIFQYYREEENGRGNFPPRFSGLQFPNYSSELNVNALELDDSALYLCASSLDLAVSPETQYFGPGTRLLVL.

This chain uses TRBV28 with TRBJ2-1; the D gene is possibly TRBD1 (6 bases). Trimming pared 5 bases from V and 2 bases from J, leaving 10 bases between. The length of the CDR3 is 14 residues. Germline lookup yields CDR1 MDHEN and CDR2 SYDVKM. The CDR3 reads CASSPTGTYNEQFF. DNA of the CDR3: TGTGCCAGCAGTCCGACAGGCACCTACAATGAGCAGTTCTTC. Using reference TRBV28 and TRBJ2-1 for the parts outside the CDR3, the full variable domain is DVKVTQSSRYLVKRTGEKVFLECVQDMDHENMFWYRQDPGLGLRLIYFSYDVKMKEKGDIPEGYSVSREKKERFSLILESASTNQTSMYLCASSPTGTYNEQFFGPGTRLTVL.

This clone was picked up a small number of times. The genes are TRBV7-3 and TRBJ2-7; a weak D match, TRBD1 (7 bases). The V end was cut by 4 bases, the J end by 1 base, with 14 bases between. The CDR3 loop spans 15 amino acids. The germline gives CDR1 SGHTA, CDR2 FQGTGA. The CDR3 DNA follows: TGTGCCAGCAGCTCGTCAGGGGGGCCTTCCTACGAGCAGTACTTC. Residues: CASSSSGGPSYEQYF.

The J gene is TRBJ2-5, the V gene TRBV19, with D unresolved. V was trimmed by 4 bases and J by 1 base, leaving 7 bases between them. This CDR3 has 13 residues. Germline CDR1 LNHDA, CDR2 SQIVND (reference sequence). The CDR3 loop is CASSTSAQETQYF. For the CDR3, the DNA is TGTGCCAGTAGTACAAGCGCCCAAGAGACCCAGTACTTC. The variable domain in full, with the rest retrieved from reference TRBV19 and TRBJ2-5, is DGGITQSPKYLFRKEGQNVTLSCEQNLNHDAMYWYRQDPGQGLRLIYYSQIVNDFQKGDIAEGYSVSREKKESFPLTVTSAQKNPTAFYLCASSTSAQETQYFGPGTRLLVL.

This clone was observed a handful of times. The chain recombines TRBV7-8 with TRBJ2-5, with 9 nucleotides matching TRBD1. Germline V gives CDR1 SGHVS, CDR2 FQNEAQ. The trim removed 4 bases at V and 3 bases at J, leaving 6 bases unmatched. The length of the CDR3 is 15 residues. For the CDR3, the DNA is TGTGCCAGCAGCTATCAGACAGGGGGTAAAGAGACCCAGTACTTC. Protein: CASSYQTGGKETQYF.

V and J are TRBV21-1 and TRBJ2-1; TRBD1 is the table's D call, not checked against the DNA. TRBV21-1 is an annotated pseudogene. CDR3 size: 15 residues. CDR3 bases: TGTGCCAGCAGCAAAGCGGCAGGGGGAAATAATGAGCAGTTCTTC. Its protein is CASSKAAGGNNEQFF.

The chain employs TRBV7-2 and TRBJ1-6, with D perhaps TRBD1 (5 bases). The CDR3 sequence is 15 residues long. CDR1 is SGHTA, CDR2 FQGNSA, per germline. Trimming removed 1 base from V and 8 bases from J, with 12 bases in between. The CDR3 protein is CASSLDDQGHSPLHF. The DNA of the CDR3 is TGTGCCAGCAGCTTAGACGACCAGGGCCATTCACCCCTCCACTTT.

In the case of this clone: This same CDR3 is encoded by further DNA sequences in the sample. The J gene is TRBJ1-5, the V gene TRBV11-2; D remains unclear. Trimming took off 0 bases at V and 6 bases at J, with 6 bases between the two ends. Germline-derived CDR1 and CDR2 are SGHAT and FQNNGV. The CDR3 consists of 13 residues. The CDR3 DNA reads as TGTGCCAGCAGCTTAGATCGGGGTCAGCCCCAGCATTTT. Protein: CASSLDRGQPQHF. The full variable domain, with the rest looked up from reference TRBV11-2 and TRBJ1-5, is EAGVAQSPRYKIIEKRQSVAFWCNPISGHATLYWYQQILGQGPKLLIQFQNNGVVDDSQLPKDRFSAERLKGVDSTLKIQPAKLEDSAVYLCASSLDRGQPQHFGDGTRLSIL.

The V and J genes are TRBV7-9 and TRBJ1-2, with 12 bases aligning to TRBD1. Trimming cost V 4 bases and J 4 bases; bases outside gene matches: 7. The germline V gene has CDR1 SEHNR and CDR2 FQNEAQ (reference sequence). This CDR3 contains 16 residues. The CDR3 loop is CASSSSGTGGIYGYTF. CDR3 DNA: TGTGCCAGCAGCTCCTCCGGGACAGGGGGCATCTATGGCTACACCTTC.

CDR3 bases: TGTGCCAGCCGCAGGGGGGACACTGAAGCTTTCTTT. It encodes CASRRGDTEAFF. The rearrangement joins TRBV6-1 to TRBJ1-1; 7 positions agree with TRBD1. This CDR3 has 12 amino acids. The trim removed 8 bases at V and 3 bases at J, leaving 3 bases unmatched. Looked up from germline, CDR1 is MNHNS and CDR2 is SASEGT.

Comments on this clone: Other DNA sequences within the sample encode an identical CDR3. DNA for the CDR3: TGTGCCACCAGCCCCAGGGGCCTTGCCACTAGCGGGTCCCTTACCGGGGAGCTGTTTTTT. Amino acids: CATSPRGLATSGSLTGELFF. V usage is TRBV15 and J usage is TRBJ2-2; TRBD2 matches at 9 bases. CDR3 length: 20 residues. Germline V gene data show CDR1 as LNHNV and CDR2 as YYDKDF (reference sequence). Losses at the gene ends were 5 bases for V and 5 bases for J; bases not matched to a gene: 21.